This TCR beta chain is from a study of PD-L1 blockade in urothelial cancer. Study-wide background: Blood was tested 3 weeks (second dose) and 6 weeks into treatment.

As regards this clone: Its antigen is undetermined.

The V segment lost 3 bases and the J segment 7 bases; nucleotides outside the gene matches: 6. CDR1 and CDR2 (germline): SNHLY, FYNNEI. This CDR3 is 14 amino acids long. The protocol was immunoSEQ multiplex PCR, while the TCRdb copy is restricted to in-frame clones and leaves out a portion. The table has about 44,000 clones, more than 75% seen once; the top ten hold about 3.3%. Whole-study results and caveats: Greater 3-week expansion of tumor-associated blood clones was recorded for durable-benefit patients.

For each patient, 1 to 8 samples were obtained, pretreatment and on-treatment. The chain links TRBV2 to TRBJ1-5; 7 nucleotides align to TRBD1. The TCR was taken from an older man with urothelial cancer. The sample in question was PBMCs, obtained around atezolizumab (anti-PD-L1) treatment. The CDR3 spells CASSDGPGGQPQHF. CDR3 in DNA: TGTGCCAGCAGTGACGGGCCAGGGGGGCAGCCCCAGCATTTT.